These 3 T cell receptor beta chains were sequenced from one sample in a study of CD8 T cells in ankylosing spondylitis. TCRdb processed the 5' RACE reads anew with MiXCR; each CDR3 protein has one entry. Among a few hundred thousand distinct CDR3 sequences listed, 10% were seen once. The specimen was blood, either unsorted or a sorted T cell fraction (not recorded which). All receptors derive from a male donor with ankylosing spondylitis or in good health (not recorded which).

This clonotype has only a few counts. The rearrangement uses TRBV2 and TRBJ2-1, with D unclear. This CDR3 is built from 14 residues. Trimming took off 0 bases at V and 7 bases at J, with 10 bases between the two ends. Germline values: CDR1 SNHLY, CDR2 FYNNEI. The CDR3 sequence is CASSEALGVNEQFF. For the CDR3, the DNA is TGTGCCAGCAGTGAAGCGCTTGGCGTTAATGAGCAGTTCTTC. The variable domain in full, with the rest retrieved from reference TRBV2 and TRBJ2-1, is EPEVTQTPSHQVTQMGQEVILRCVPISNHLYFYWYRQILGQKVEFLVSFYNNEISEKSEIFDDQFSVERPDGSNFTLKIRSTKLEDSAMYFCASSEALGVNEQFFGPGTRLTVL.

Ten or more counts support this clonotype. The rearrangement links TRBV5-6 to TRBJ1-1; D not certain. The CDR3 contains 16 residues. Trimming took 0 bases from V and 2 from J, leaving 14 bases between them. Germline loops: CDR1 SGHDT, CDR2 YYEEEE. The CDR3 nucleotides are TGTGCCAGCAGCTTGGTAACCAGTCAGTTAAACACTGAAGCTTTCTTT. It codes for CASSLVTSQLNTEAFF. The variable domain in full, with the rest retrieved from reference TRBV5-6 and TRBJ1-1, is DAGVTQSPTHLIKTRGQQVTLRCSPKSGHDTVSWYQQALGQGPQFIFQYYEEEERQRGNFPDRFSGHQFPNYSSELNVNALLLGDSALYLCASSLVTSQLNTEAFFGQGTRLTVV.

In its sample, this clonotype was seen many times. The chain links TRBV10-3 to TRBJ2-2; D unclear. CDR1 ENHRY and CDR2 SYGVKD come from the germline V gene. Trimming shortened V by 2 bases and J by 0 bases, and 7 bases separated the two germline ends. The CDR3 is 15 residues long. This chain's CDR3 is CAISERATNTGELFF. For the CDR3, the DNA is TGTGCCATCAGTGAGAGGGCTACGAACACCGGGGAGCTGTTTTTT.